Listed below are T cell receptor beta chains from one sample, sequenced in a study of shared clonotypes between healthy human individuals. Produced via immunoSEQ multiplex PCR; TCRdb's table is partial and in-frame only. The data hold 2,100,000 or so clones, with around 95% observed a single time. Sequencing was performed on naive CD4+ T cells sorted from blood. All receptors come from a man aged 18 to 29 in good health. Each CDR3 is given with its conserved first and last residue. The order of the fields is D gene, J gene, V gene, clone size, CDR3 DNA, CDR3 protein. The D gene is left open where the match is weak. The size of a clone is reported for some rows only, either as once, few or many, or as a class for expanded clones.

D gene: .; J gene: TRBJ2-6; V gene: TRBV11-1; clone size: .; CDR3 DNA: TGTGCCAGCAGCTTAATGTCTACCGGGGCCAACGTCCTGACTTTC; CDR3 protein: CASSLMSTGANVLTF
D gene: .; J gene: TRBJ2-7; V gene: TRBV7-2; clone size: .; CDR3 DNA: TGTGCCAGCAGCTTAAAGTTGTCGGGCAGCTTTTTCTCCTACGAGCAGTACTTC; CDR3 protein: CASSLKLSGSFFSYEQYF
D gene: .; J gene: TRBJ1-1; V gene: TRBV7-9; clone size: .; CDR3 DNA: TGTGCCAGCAGCCCGAGGGGCAACACTGAAGCTTTCTTT; CDR3 protein: CASSPRGNTEAFF
D gene: .; J gene: TRBJ1-6; V gene: TRBV14; clone size: .; CDR3 DNA: TGTGCCAGCAGCCAAAGGCCCTGGGGTAATTCACCCCTCCACTTT; CDR3 protein: CASSQRPWGNSPLHF
D gene: .; J gene: TRBJ1-2; V gene: TRBV18; clone size: .; CDR3 DNA: TGTGCCAGCTCACCCCAACCAGGAGGGTCGGTATATGGCTACACCTTC; CDR3 protein: CASSPQPGGSVYGYTF
D gene: .; J gene: TRBJ1-3; V gene: TRBV6-5; clone size: .; CDR3 DNA: TGTGCCAGCAGTTACTCGCCGGATTACACCATATATTTT; CDR3 protein: CASSYSPDYTIYF
D gene: .; J gene: TRBJ2-1; V gene: TRBV20-1; clone size: .; CDR3 DNA: TGCAGTGCTAGCCGCCAGGTGGAGCAGTTCTTC; CDR3 protein: CSASRQVEQFF
D gene: .; J gene: TRBJ1-1; V gene: TRBV29-1; clone size: .; CDR3 DNA: TGCAGCGTTGGGAGCGGGAACACTGAAGCTTTCTTT; CDR3 protein: CSVGSGNTEAFF
D gene: .; J gene: TRBJ1-1; V gene: TRBV7-2; clone size: .; CDR3 DNA: TGTGCCAGCAGCCGCGGACAGTGGCGTAACACTGAAGCTTTCTTT; CDR3 protein: CASSRGQWRNTEAFF
D gene: .; J gene: TRBJ1-4; V gene: TRBV30; clone size: .; CDR3 DNA: TGTGCCTGGAGTTGGGTACTTAATGAAAAACTGTTTTTT; CDR3 protein: CAWSWVLNEKLFF
D gene: TRBD1; J gene: TRBJ2-2; V gene: TRBV6-4; clone size: .; CDR3 DNA: TGTGCCAGCAGACTGGGACAGGGGCGGACCGGGGAGCTGTTTTTT; CDR3 protein: CASRLGQGRTGELFF
D gene: TRBD2; J gene: TRBJ2-5; V gene: TRBV28; clone size: .; CDR3 DNA: TGTGCCAGCAGAAAGCGGGACGAGACCCAGTACTTC; CDR3 protein: CASRKRDETQYF
D gene: .; J gene: TRBJ2-7; V gene: TRBV4-2; clone size: .; CDR3 DNA: TGTGCCAGCAGCCAAATTTGGGGGGGCACCTACGAGCAGTACTTC; CDR3 protein: CASSQIWGGTYEQYF
D gene: TRBD1; J gene: TRBJ2-1; V gene: TRBV2; clone size: .; CDR3 DNA: TGTGCCAGCAGCCCCACCCGGGACAGTTTTTACAATGAGCAGTTCTTC; CDR3 protein: CASSPTRDSFYNEQFF
D gene: .; J gene: TRBJ1-1; V gene: TRBV7-9; clone size: .; CDR3 DNA: TGTGCCAGCACCCTCCTCGGAGGGGCGGACACTGAAGCTTTCTTT; CDR3 protein: CASTLLGGADTEAFF
D gene: .; J gene: TRBJ1-6; V gene: TRBV10-3; clone size: .; CDR3 DNA: TGTGCCATCAGACGGTCGGGGGGAGAGGCACCCCTCCACTTT; CDR3 protein: CAIRRSGGEAPLHF
D gene: .; J gene: TRBJ1-5; V gene: TRBV6-1; clone size: .; CDR3 DNA: TGTGCCAGCCAATACTCAGGTAATAGCAATCAGCCCCAGCATTTT; CDR3 protein: CASQYSGNSNQPQHF
D gene: TRBD1; J gene: TRBJ2-3; V gene: TRBV10-3; clone size: .; CDR3 DNA: TGTGCCATCAGTCGGGACAGACCCAACACAGATACGCAGTATTTT; CDR3 protein: CAISRDRPNTDTQYF
D gene: TRBD2; J gene: TRBJ2-2; V gene: TRBV5-8; clone size: .; CDR3 DNA: TGTGCCAGCAGTCGGACTAGCGGGAGTCTCAGTACCGGGGAGCTGTTTTTT; CDR3 protein: CASSRTSGSLSTGELFF
D gene: TRBD2; J gene: TRBJ2-5; V gene: TRBV6-5; clone size: .; CDR3 DNA: TGTGCCAGCAAAGGACTAGCGGGGGCGAATCCCCAGTACTTC; CDR3 protein: CASKGLAGANPQYF
D gene: .; J gene: TRBJ2-3; V gene: TRBV6-4; clone size: .; CDR3 DNA: TGTGCCAGCAGTGACGGGTCGGAGCGGAGGGTTCTGACAGATACGCAGTATTTT; CDR3 protein: CASSDGSERRVLTDTQYF
D gene: .; J gene: TRBJ2-7; V gene: TRBV12-5; clone size: .; CDR3 DNA: TGTGCTAGTGGTTCGCGGACAGATTTCTACGAGCAGTACTTC; CDR3 protein: CASGSRTDFYEQYF
D gene: TRBD1; J gene: TRBJ2-7; V gene: TRBV5-1; clone size: .; CDR3 DNA: TGCGCCAGCAGCTCCTCCGGGACAGGCTACGAGCAGTACTTC; CDR3 protein: CASSSSGTGYEQYF
D gene: .; J gene: TRBJ2-7; V gene: TRBV9; clone size: .; CDR3 DNA: TGTGCCAGCAGCCAGGACCTTTTTCAGGGCGAGCAGTACTTC; CDR3 protein: CASSQDLFQGEQYF
D gene: TRBD1; J gene: TRBJ2-3; V gene: TRBV10-1; clone size: .; CDR3 DNA: TGCGCCAGCAGACCGGGACAGGGTGCAGATACGCAGTATTTT; CDR3 protein: CASRPGQGADTQYF
D gene: .; J gene: TRBJ2-5; V gene: TRBV7-6; clone size: .; CDR3 DNA: TGTGCCAGCAGCTTTTCAACGGGGCAAGAGACCCAGTACTTC; CDR3 protein: CASSFSTGQETQYF
D gene: .; J gene: TRBJ2-2; V gene: TRBV2; clone size: .; CDR3 DNA: TGTGCCAGCAGTGAAAACGTCGACACCGGGGAGCTGTTTTTT; CDR3 protein: CASSENVDTGELFF
D gene: .; J gene: TRBJ1-2; V gene: TRBV28; clone size: .; CDR3 DNA: TGTGCCAGCAGTTTAGGGGCAGCTAACTATGGCTACACCTTC; CDR3 protein: CASSLGAANYGYTF
D gene: .; J gene: TRBJ2-7; V gene: TRBV18; clone size: .; CDR3 DNA: TGTGCCAGCTCACCCAATTCCTACGAGCAGTACTTC; CDR3 protein: CASSPNSYEQYF
D gene: .; J gene: TRBJ2-2; V gene: TRBV7-2; clone size: .; CDR3 DNA: TGTGCCAGCAGCGCGACCGTATGGACCGGGGAGCTGTTTTTT; CDR3 protein: CASSATVWTGELFF
D gene: .; J gene: TRBJ1-1; V gene: TRBV19; clone size: .; CDR3 DNA: TGTGCCAGTAGTATAACCCGGGTCGGTGAAGCTTTCTTT; CDR3 protein: CASSITRVGEAFF
D gene: TRBD2; J gene: TRBJ2-1; V gene: TRBV10-3; clone size: .; CDR3 DNA: TGTGCCAAGGGCCAGCGGGAGGGCCGGCCCAATGAGCAGTTCTTC; CDR3 protein: CAKGQREGRPNEQFF
D gene: .; J gene: TRBJ1-2; V gene: TRBV5-6; clone size: .; CDR3 DNA: TGTGCCAGCGGGGAGGGACGCGACTATGGCTACACCTTC; CDR3 protein: CASGEGRDYGYTF
D gene: .; J gene: TRBJ2-2; V gene: TRBV7-3; clone size: .; CDR3 DNA: TGTGCCAGCAGCTTAGGGTCGGGCACCGGGGAGCTGTTTTTT; CDR3 protein: CASSLGSGTGELFF
D gene: .; J gene: TRBJ1-2; V gene: TRBV28; clone size: once; CDR3 DNA: TGTGCCAGCAGTTTTGCCCGGGGCGGCTACACCTTC; CDR3 protein: CASSFARGGYTF
D gene: .; J gene: TRBJ1-5; V gene: TRBV5-1; clone size: once; CDR3 DNA: TGCGCCAGCAGACCGGACACCCAAGGCCAGCCCCAGCATTTT; CDR3 protein: CASRPDTQGQPQHF
D gene: .; J gene: TRBJ1-1; V gene: TRBV5-5; clone size: once; CDR3 DNA: TGTGCCAGCAGCTTGGTAAAGGGCACTGAAGCTTTCTTT; CDR3 protein: CASSLVKGTEAFF
D gene: .; J gene: TRBJ2-7; V gene: TRBV20-1; clone size: .; CDR3 DNA: TGCAGTGCGGCCCAAGGCTACGAGCAGTACTTC; CDR3 protein: CSAAQGYEQYF
D gene: .; J gene: TRBJ1-6; V gene: TRBV9; clone size: .; CDR3 DNA: TGTGCCAGCAGCGGAACAGGGCCTGGTAGTCTCCTCCACTTT; CDR3 protein: CASSGTGPGSLLHF